This T cell receptor beta chain was identified during a study of blood T cell repertoires in COVID-19. Trimming took off 3 bases at V and 1 base at J, with 10 bases between the two ends. Germline V gene lookup returns CDR1 MNHEY and CDR2 SVGAGI. The CDR3 has 15 amino acids. This clone has just a few counts. The data were produced by immunoSEQ multiplex PCR, yet TCRdb's version contains in-frame clones alone and is incomplete. In the table there are 250,000 or so clones, approximately 87% of which are singletons. The sequenced material came from peripheral blood. This clonotype was sampled from a man aged 60-69 years with acute or convalescent COVID-19. The chain recombines TRBV6-5 with TRBJ2-1, with D perhaps matching TRBD1 (6 bases). The CDR3 sequence is CASSYGGHSYNEQFF. CDR3 in DNA: TGTGCCAGCAGTTATGGGGGACATTCCTACAATGAGCAGTTCTTC.